This TCR beta chain was found in a study (dated by TCRdb to 2016 to 2017). The receptor library was made with RT-PCR. Reads for this sample came from an Illumina MiSeq. TCRdb passed the public sequencing reads through fastp at Q25 and MiXCR, retaining productive beta sequences. Each CDR3 protein appears once, grouped with its most common genes and DNA. This sample has about 700,000 distinct CDR3 sequences in its table, and 12% to 15% of those were observed once. The leading ten clones occupy roughly 3.9% of the sample. This clonotype was detected a few times. There is no known antigen for this receptor. There are no base qualities to consult, and no much larger clone falls within one base. Its CDR3 holds 15 amino acids, cysteine through phenylalanine. The retained sequence is limited to the CDR3, 45 bases, with the frame set at the first base. Taken from the germline V gene, the CDR1 and CDR2 loops are SGHTA and FQGNSA. The trim is 3 bases for V and 3 bases for J, with a gap of 15 bases between the germline ends.

Source material: memory CD4+ T cells from blood. The TCR originated in a female donor in good health, serving as a healthy control. The rearrangement joined TRBV7-2 to TRBJ2-7; possibly the D gene is TRBD1, per 6 matching bases. The CDR3 region reads CASSFGGQGRYEQYF. The nucleotides are TGTGCCAGCAGCTTCGGTGGGCAGGGGCGCTACGAGCAGTACTTC.